The entry below describes one T cell receptor (beta chain). Assay: immunoSEQ multiplex PCR; the TCRdb copy retains only in-frame clones and omits some. The data hold roughly 97,000 clones, with 70% to 90% observed a single time. Looked up from germline, CDR1 is LNHDA and CDR2 is SQIVND (reference sequence). J gave up 4 bases and V 8 bases, and 10 bases lay outside the gene matches. This CDR3 has 14 residues. This entry is derived from a study of blood T cell repertoires in COVID-19. In the study overall: T cells, B-cell-depleted T cells, or PBMCs supplied cDNA or gDNA.

V usage is TRBV19 and J usage is TRBJ2-7, with 8 bases lining up with TRBD2. Sequencing was performed on peripheral blood. This clonotype originated in a human donor in a cohort sampled during active COVID-19. The CDR3 spells CASSPGLVGYEQYF. CDR3 nucleotides: TGTGCCAGTTCACCGGGACTAGTAGGATACGAGCAGTACTTC.